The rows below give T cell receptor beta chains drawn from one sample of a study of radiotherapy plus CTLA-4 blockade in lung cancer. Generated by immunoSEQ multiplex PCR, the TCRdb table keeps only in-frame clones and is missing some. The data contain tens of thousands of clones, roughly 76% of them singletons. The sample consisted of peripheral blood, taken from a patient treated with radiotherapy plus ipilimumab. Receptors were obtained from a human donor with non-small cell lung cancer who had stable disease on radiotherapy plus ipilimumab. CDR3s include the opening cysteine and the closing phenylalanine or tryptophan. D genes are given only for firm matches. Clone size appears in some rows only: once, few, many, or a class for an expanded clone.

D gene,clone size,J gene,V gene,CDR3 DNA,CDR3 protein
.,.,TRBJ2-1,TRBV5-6,TGTGCCAGCGGATTCGGACAGATCCTCTCCTACAATGAGCAGTTCTTC,CASGFGQILSYNEQFF
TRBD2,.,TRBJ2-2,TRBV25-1,TGTGCCAGCAGTGAATGGGGTCTAGCGGGGAACACCGGGGAGCTGTTTTTT,CASSEWGLAGNTGELFF
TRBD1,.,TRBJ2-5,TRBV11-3,TGTGCCAGCAGCTTAGGAGGGACAGGGTTAGAGACCCAGTACTTC,CASSLGGTGLETQYF
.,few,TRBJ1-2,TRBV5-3,TGTGCCAGAAGAAGGGAGAGGGATGGCTACACCTTC,CARRRERDGYTF
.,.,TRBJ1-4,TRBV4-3,TGCGCCAGCAGCCAAGATGGGCAGGGCGGCAAACTGTTTTTT,CASSQDGQGGKLFF
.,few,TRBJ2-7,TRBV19,TGTGCCAGTAGTATAGACCCCGGGGAGCAGTACTTC,CASSIDPGEQYF
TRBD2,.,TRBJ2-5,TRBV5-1,TGCGCCAGCAGCTTGCAGGCTAGCGGGGGAGAAGAGACCCAGTACTTC,CASSLQASGGEETQYF
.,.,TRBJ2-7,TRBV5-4,TGTGCCCAGAGGGACTCTTTTACCTACGAGCAGTACTTC,CAQRDSFTYEQYF
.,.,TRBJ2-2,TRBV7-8,TGTGCCAGCAGCTTAGAATTGGCAGGGCCCAAGTCAAGCACCGGGGAGCTGTTTTTT,CASSLELAGPKSSTGELFF
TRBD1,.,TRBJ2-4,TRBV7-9,TGTGCCAGCAGCCCCGGGACAGAAAAAAACATTCAGTACTTC,CASSPGTEKNIQYF
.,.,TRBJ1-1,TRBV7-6,TGTGCCAGCAGCTTAGAGGTGAACACTGAAGCTTTCTTT,CASSLEVNTEAFF
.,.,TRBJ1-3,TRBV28,TGTGCCAGCACGGCGGGGGACACCATATATTTT,CASTAGDTIYF
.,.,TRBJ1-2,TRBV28,TGTGCCAGCAGTTTCGGGACCACCAACTATGGCTACACCTTC,CASSFGTTNYGYTF
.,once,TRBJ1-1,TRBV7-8,TGTGCCAGCAGCTCTCCGCGAGAGAGTCAGACTGAAGCTTTCTTT,CASSSPRESQTEAFF
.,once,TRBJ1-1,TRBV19,TGTGCCAGTAGCCAGCCAGGGATGAACACTGAAGCTTTCTTT,CASSQPGMNTEAFF
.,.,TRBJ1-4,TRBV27,TGTGCCAGCAGATCTACAGGGTCTAATGAAAAACTGTTTTTT,CASRSTGSNEKLFF
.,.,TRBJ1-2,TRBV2,TGTGCCAGCACCTCTCACCCCCTCTTAAATGGCTACACCTTC,CASTSHPLLNGYTF
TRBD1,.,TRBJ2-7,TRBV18,TGTGCCAGCTCACAGCAGGACAGGGTCAACGAGCAGTACTTC,CASSQQDRVNEQYF
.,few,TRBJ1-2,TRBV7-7,TGTGCCAGCAGCTTAGGACGGTCCTATGGCTACACCTTC,CASSLGRSYGYTF
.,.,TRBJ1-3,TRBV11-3,TGTGCCAGCAGCTTAACAGGGTCCTCTGGAAACACCATATATTTT,CASSLTGSSGNTIYF
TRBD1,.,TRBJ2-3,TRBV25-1,TGTGCCAGCAGCTTCGGACAGGGTTGGCGCACAGATACGCAGTATTTT,CASSFGQGWRTDTQYF
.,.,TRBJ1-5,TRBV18,TGTGCCAGCTCACTATCTGGGAGAGGGGGAATTCAGCCCCAGCATTTT,CASSLSGRGGIQPQHF
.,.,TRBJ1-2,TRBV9,TGTGCCAGCAGTGAAGGGTTAACCAACTATGGCTACACCTTC,CASSEGLTNYGYTF
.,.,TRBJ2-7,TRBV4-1,TGCGCCAGCAGCCATAGTGTGCAGCGTGAGAGCGGGCAGTACTTC,CASSHSVQRESGQYF
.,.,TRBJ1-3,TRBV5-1,TGCGCCAGCAGCCCGTGGGGCGGCGGAAACACCATATATTTT,CASSPWGGGNTIYF
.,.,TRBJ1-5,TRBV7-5,TGTGTCAGAAGCTTACTCGCGACGCTAGATAGCAATCAGCCCCAGCATTTT,CVRSLLATLDSNQPQHF
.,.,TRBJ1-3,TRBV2,TGTGCCATTGGGCCCCAGATAAACACCATATATTTT,CAIGPQINTIYF
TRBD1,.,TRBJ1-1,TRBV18,TGTGCCAGCTCACCACCAAACAGCGTAAACAGGGGAGCCAGTGCGAGCACTGAAGCTTTCTTT,CASSPPNSVNRGASASTEAFF
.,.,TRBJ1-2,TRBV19,TGTGCCGGGAGGCGTCAGGCCTCTCATGGCTACACCTTC,CAGRRQASHGYTF
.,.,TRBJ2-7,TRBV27,TGTGCCAGCAGTTTTCGCGGTTACGAGCAGTACTTC,CASSFRGYEQYF
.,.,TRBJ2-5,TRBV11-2,TGTGCCAGCAGCTTCAATCAGGGTCAAGAGACCCAGTACTTC,CASSFNQGQETQYF
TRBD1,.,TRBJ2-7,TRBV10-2,TGCGCCAGCAACAACAGGGGTTCAGGGGGCTTCTACGAGCAGTACTTC,CASNNRGSGGFYEQYF
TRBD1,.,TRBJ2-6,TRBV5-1,TGCGCCAGCCCCGACAGGGTGCCTCTAAGCTCTGGGGCCAACGTCCTGACTTTC,CASPDRVPLSSGANVLTF
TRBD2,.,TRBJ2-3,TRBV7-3,TGTGCCAGCAGCGAACTAGCGGGGGGATATAGCACAGATACGCAGTATTTT,CASSELAGGYSTDTQYF
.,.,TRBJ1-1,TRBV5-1,TGCGCCAGCAGCTTGTCGCCCAGGCCGAACACTGAAGCTTTCTTT,CASSLSPRPNTEAFF
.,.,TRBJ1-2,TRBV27,TGTGCCAGCAGAGTTGGCGCTGGAGGCTACACCTTC,CASRVGAGGYTF
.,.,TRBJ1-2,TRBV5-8,TGTGCCAGCAGCCCGCGGACCTACACCTTC,CASSPRTYTF
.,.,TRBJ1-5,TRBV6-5,TGTGCCAGCAGTTACATACAGGGTATCCAGCATTTT,CASSYIQGIQHF
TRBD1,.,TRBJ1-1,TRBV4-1,TGCGCCAGCAGCCAAGCCTGGGGACAGGGGAACACTGAAGCTTTCTTT,CASSQAWGQGNTEAFF
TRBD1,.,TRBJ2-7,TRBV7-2,TGTGCCAGCAGCGCAGCAACAGGGGTCGAGCAGTACTTC,CASSAATGVEQYF
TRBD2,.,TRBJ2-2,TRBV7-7,TGTGCCAGCAGCTTATCAGCGGGGTCCCCCGGGGAGCTGTTTTTT,CASSLSAGSPGELFF
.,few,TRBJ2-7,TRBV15,TGTGCCACCAGCAGAGCCCGTTCGGGGGGCATCCACTACGAGCAGTACTTC,CATSRARSGGIHYEQYF
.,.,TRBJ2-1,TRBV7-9,TGTGCCAGCAGCCCTCGGGAGTCGCGGTTCTTC,CASSPRESRFF
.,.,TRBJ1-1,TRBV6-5,TGTGCCAGCAGTTACTCCTTAAGATTTGAAGCTTTCTTT,CASSYSLRFEAFF
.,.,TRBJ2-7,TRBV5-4,TGTGCCAGCAGCGGAGTCCGCGGAGGGGTCAGCCTTACAACCTACGAGCAGTACTTC,CASSGVRGGVSLTTYEQYF
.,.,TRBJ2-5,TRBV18,TGTGCCAGCTCACCAGGGGCGGGAGAGACCCAGTACTTC,CASSPGAGETQYF
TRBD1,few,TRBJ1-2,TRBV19,TGTGCCAGTAGTTTCACCGGACAGGGGAGCTATGGCTACACCTTC,CASSFTGQGSYGYTF
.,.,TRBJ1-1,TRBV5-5,TGTGCCAGCAGCCGCGATATGAACACTGAAGCTTTCTTT,CASSRDMNTEAFF
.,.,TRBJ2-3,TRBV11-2,TGTGCCAGCAGCTTATTCCAACCCCCCACAGATACGCAGTATTTT,CASSLFQPPTDTQYF
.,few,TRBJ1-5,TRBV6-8,TGTGCCAGCAGTTACGACAGCAATCAGCCCCAGCATTTT,CASSYDSNQPQHF
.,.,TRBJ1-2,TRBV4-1,TGCGCCAGCAGCCAAGAAGTACAGGGATCCCTTAACTATGGCTACACCTTC,CASSQEVQGSLNYGYTF
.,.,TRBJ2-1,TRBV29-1,TGCAGCGTCAACAGGGGGGGAACACGGAATGAGCAGTTCTTC,CSVNRGGTRNEQFF
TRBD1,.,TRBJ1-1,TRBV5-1,TGCGCCAGCAGCTTGGCTGCGGGACAGGGGGCTGGGACTGAAGCTTTCTTT,CASSLAAGQGAGTEAFF
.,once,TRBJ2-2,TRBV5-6,TGTGCCAGCAGCTCCTGGGGTCGGGCGGAGTACACCGGGGAGCTGTTTTTT,CASSSWGRAEYTGELFF
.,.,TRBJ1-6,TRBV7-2,TGTGCCAGCAGCACCCGCGGGGGGTTGGAATCACCCCTCCACTTT,CASSTRGGLESPLHF
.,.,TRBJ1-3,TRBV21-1,TGTGCCAGCAGCAACCGGCGAGGCACCATATATTTT,CASSNRRGTIYF
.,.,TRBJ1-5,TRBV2,TGTGCCAGCGGAAATTCGCTCAATCAGCCCCAGCATTTT,CASGNSLNQPQHF
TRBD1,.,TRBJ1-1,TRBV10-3,TGTGCCACTGAGGGGAACGTCAAAACAGGGGACACTGAAGCTTTCTTT,CATEGNVKTGDTEAFF
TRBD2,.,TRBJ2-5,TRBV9,TGTGCCAGCAGCCCAAGACTAGCGGGGGGGCCTGAGACCCAGTACTTC,CASSPRLAGGPETQYF